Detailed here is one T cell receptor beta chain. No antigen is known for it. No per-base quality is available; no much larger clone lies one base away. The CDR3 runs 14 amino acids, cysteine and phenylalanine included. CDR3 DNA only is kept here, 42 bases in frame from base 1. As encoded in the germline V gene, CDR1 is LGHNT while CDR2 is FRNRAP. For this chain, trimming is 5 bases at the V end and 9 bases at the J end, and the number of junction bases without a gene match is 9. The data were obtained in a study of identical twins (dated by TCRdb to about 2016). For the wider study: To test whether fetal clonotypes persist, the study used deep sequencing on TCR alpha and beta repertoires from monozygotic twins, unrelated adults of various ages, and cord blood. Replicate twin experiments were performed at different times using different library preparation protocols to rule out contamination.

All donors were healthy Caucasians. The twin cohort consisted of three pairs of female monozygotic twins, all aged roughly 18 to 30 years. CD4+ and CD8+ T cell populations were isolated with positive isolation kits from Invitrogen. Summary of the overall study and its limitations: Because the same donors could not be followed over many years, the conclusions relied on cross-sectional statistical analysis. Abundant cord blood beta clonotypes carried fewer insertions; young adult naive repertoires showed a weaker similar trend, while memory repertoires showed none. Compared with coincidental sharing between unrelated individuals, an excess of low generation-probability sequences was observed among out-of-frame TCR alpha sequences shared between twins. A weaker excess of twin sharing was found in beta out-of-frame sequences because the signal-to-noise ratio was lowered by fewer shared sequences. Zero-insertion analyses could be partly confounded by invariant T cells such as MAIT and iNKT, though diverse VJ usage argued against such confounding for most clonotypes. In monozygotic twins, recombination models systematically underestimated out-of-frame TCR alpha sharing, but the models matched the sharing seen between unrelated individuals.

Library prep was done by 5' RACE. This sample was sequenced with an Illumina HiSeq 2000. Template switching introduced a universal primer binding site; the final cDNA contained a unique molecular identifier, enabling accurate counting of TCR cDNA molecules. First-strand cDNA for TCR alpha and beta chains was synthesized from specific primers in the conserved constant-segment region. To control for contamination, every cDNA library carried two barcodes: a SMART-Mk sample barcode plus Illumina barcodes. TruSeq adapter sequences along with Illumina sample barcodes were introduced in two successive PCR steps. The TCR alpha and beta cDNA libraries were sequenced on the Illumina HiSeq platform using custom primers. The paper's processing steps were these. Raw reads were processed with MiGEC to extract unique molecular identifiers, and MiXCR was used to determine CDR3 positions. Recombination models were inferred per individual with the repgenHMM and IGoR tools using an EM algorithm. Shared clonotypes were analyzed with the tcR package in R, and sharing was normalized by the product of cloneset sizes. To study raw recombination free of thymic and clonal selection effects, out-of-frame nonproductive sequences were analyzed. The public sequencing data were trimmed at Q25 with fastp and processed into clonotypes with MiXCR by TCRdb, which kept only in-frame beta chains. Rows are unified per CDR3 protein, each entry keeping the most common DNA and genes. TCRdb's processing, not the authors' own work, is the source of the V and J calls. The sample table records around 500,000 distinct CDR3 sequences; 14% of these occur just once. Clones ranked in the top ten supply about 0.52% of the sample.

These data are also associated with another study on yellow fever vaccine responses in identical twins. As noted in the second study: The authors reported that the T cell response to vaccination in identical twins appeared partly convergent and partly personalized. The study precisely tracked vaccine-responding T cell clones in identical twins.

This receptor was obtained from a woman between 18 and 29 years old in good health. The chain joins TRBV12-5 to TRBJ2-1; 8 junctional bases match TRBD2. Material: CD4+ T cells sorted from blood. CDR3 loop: CASGAWGAGVEQFF. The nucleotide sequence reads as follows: TGTGCTAGTGGTGCATGGGGAGCGGGAGTTGAGCAGTTCTTC.